The 10 T cell receptor beta chains below were found in one sample sequenced in a study of tumor-infiltrating lymphocytes in primary liver carcinoma. Priming with a constant-region primer yielded TCR beta cDNA from about 500 ng total RNA. Researchers made the TCR beta libraries by running three nested multiplex PCR rounds with slightly modified ARM-PCR. Primers for the first two PCR rounds were TRBV1-TRBV30 forward primers and a C-beta reverse primer (10 cycles per round). TCRdb ran MiXCR on the multiplex PCR reads and lists one entry per CDR3 protein. The sample yields over 250,000 distinct CDR3 sequences, nearly 60% seen once. RNA was extracted from whole blood without cell sorting, alongside germline DNA. The sample comprised peripheral blood. The receptors come from a woman aged 25 to 39 with primary liver carcinoma and hepatitis B virus infection.

The rearrangement joins TRBV6-2 or TRBV6-3 to TRBJ1-1, with 8 bases that match TRBD1. The J segment lost 11 bases and the V segment lost 6 bases, leaving 8 bases of the junction unmatched. Germline V lookup: CDR1 MNHEY, CDR2 SVGEGT. CDR3 size: 12 residues. In DNA, the CDR3 is TGTGCCAGCAGCCGGGACAGGAATGTCGCTTTCTTT. Protein product: CASSRDRNVAFF.

On this clonotype itself: At one boundary the junction diverges from the germline segment, which might be a read error. The chain carries TRBV5-4 and TRBJ2-5, with 7 bases matching TRBD1. Germline values: CDR1 SGHNT, CDR2 YYREEE (reference sequence). The CDR3 runs 15 residues. In nucleotides, the CDR3 is TGTGCCAGCAGTTTGAAGGACAGGCAAAAAGAGACCCATTACTTC. Amino acids: CASSLKDRQKETHYF.

The table lists this clonotype with a count of one. One junction end does not reproduce the germline sequence, and a read error may be involved. The V call is TRBV6-5, the J call TRBJ2-1, with D hard to call. The CDR3 runs to 11 residues. Per germline, CDR1 MNHEY and CDR2 SVGAGI. The CDR3 protein is CATSYKAQQFF. DNA for the CDR3: TGTGCCACCAGTTACAAGGCGCAACAGTTCTTC.

In regard to this clonotype: The DNA is left out, because the CDR3 cannot be placed on it with certainty; the CDR3 is given as TCRdb lists it. The chain combines TRBV11-3 with TRBJ2-5; the table's TRBD1 call for D was not verified on the DNA. Germline CDR1 and CDR2: SGHNT and YENEEA. The CDR3 spans 18 amino acids, including both terminal residues. CDR3: CASSFAGEGSWASGTRYF.

On this clonotype: The junction does not match germline at one end; this may be a read error. The chain combines TRBV7-9 with TRBJ2-4; D is perhaps TRBD1 or TRBD2 (6 bases each). The CDR3 loop spans 17 amino acids. CDR1 is SEHNR, CDR2 FQNEAQ, per germline (reference sequence). This chain's CDR3 is CVSSTNPGGTAKNIQYF. DNA for the CDR3: TGTGTCAGCAGCACAAACCCCGGGGGCACAGCCAAAAACATTCAGTACTTC.

A remark on this clonotype: Compared with germline, one end of the junction differs, possibly owing to a read error. The V gene is TRBV10-3, the J gene TRBJ2-3; tentative D call: TRBD2 (5 bases). The CDR3 has 15 amino acids. Per the germline V gene, CDR1 is ENHRY and CDR2 is SYGVKD. The CDR3 here is CAISESQRPTNTQYF. The CDR3 DNA follows: TGTGCCATCAGTGAGTCGCAGCGGCCCACAAATACGCAGTATTTT.

About this clonotype itself: The conserved closing phenylalanine or tryptophan is absent in this CDR3, likely reflecting a read error. Here the CDR3 reads CASSEDWGPRNTGELFS. For the CDR3, the DNA is TGTGCCAGCAGTGAAGATTGGGGGCCTAGGAACACCGGGGAGCTGTTTTCT. The gene calls are TRBV6-1 and TRBJ2-2; maybe TRBD1 (6 bases). V dropped 1 base and J dropped 1 base, with 13 bases sitting between them. CDR3 size: 17 residues. Germline V gene data show CDR1 as MNHNS and CDR2 as SASEGT.

For this clonotype: It may be a read error: a sequence one base away is much more abundant. The CDR3 is CASSLVQGRTEAFF. CDR3 nucleotides: TGCGCCAGCAGCCTAGTTCAAGGGAGAACTGAAGCTTTCTTT. V is TRBV4-3 and J is TRBJ1-1, with D unclear. CDR3 size: 14 residues. The germline V gene encodes CDR1 LGHNA and CDR2 YSLEER. Trimming stripped 4 bases from V and 5 bases from J, with 14 bases between.

This clonotype was counted once. Being one base from a much bigger clone, this may be a read error. This chain links TRBV6-6 with TRBJ2-7, with D possibly matching TRBD1 (5 bases). CDR1 and CDR2 from the germline V gene are MNHNY and SVGAGI (reference sequence). V was pared by 8 bases and J by 2 bases, with 10 bases between. The CDR3 spans 12 residues. This CDR3 is CASRQSPYEQYF. In nucleotides, the CDR3 is TGTGCCAGCCGACAGAGCCCCTACGAGCAGTACTTC.

For this clonotype: The junction departs from the called germline gene at one end, perhaps through a read error. This chain's CDR3 is CPSNFGGYEQYF. In DNA form, the CDR3 reads TGTCCCAGCAACTTCGGTGGCTACGAGCAGTACTTC. The chain has TRBV5-5 and TRBJ2-7; unclear D gene. The CDR3 runs to 12 residues. Germline V gene lookup returns CDR1 SGHKS and CDR2 YYEKEE (reference sequence).